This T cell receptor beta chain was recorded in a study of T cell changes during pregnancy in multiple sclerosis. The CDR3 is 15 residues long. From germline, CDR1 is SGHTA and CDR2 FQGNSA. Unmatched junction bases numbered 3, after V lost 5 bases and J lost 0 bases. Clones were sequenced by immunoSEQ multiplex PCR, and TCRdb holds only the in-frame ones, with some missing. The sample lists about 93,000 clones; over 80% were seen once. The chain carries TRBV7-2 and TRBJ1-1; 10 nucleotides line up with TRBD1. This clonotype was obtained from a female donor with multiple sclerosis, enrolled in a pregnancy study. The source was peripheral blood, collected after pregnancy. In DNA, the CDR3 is TGTGCCAGCAGCCAGACAGGGGGCATGAACACTGAAGCTTTCTTT. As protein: CASSQTGGMNTEAFF.